This T cell receptor (beta chain) was observed in a study of shared clonotypes between healthy human individuals (TCRdb year 2020). General notes on the study: A few men and a couple of women, aged 18 to 49 years, made up the cohort. For each donor, CD4 naive and CD4 memory were each given three plates, CD8 naive was given two plates, and CD8 memory was given one plate. To estimate repertoire size and how much clonotypes are shared between individuals, the study performed deep sequencing of blood TCR repertoires from a few healthy adults. Each donor's leukapheresis produced roughly between roughly 0.85 and 10 billion PBMCs. To increase sequencing depth and limit assay-specific biases, TCR repertoire library preparation and sequencing were carried out by different laboratories using diverse techniques.

Donors were healthy HIV-negative adults with no recently reported acute infections or vaccinations. Every donor was a Caucasian adult residing in Nashville, Tennessee, USA. CD4+ T cells were enriched by magnetic negative selection; naive cells were then positively selected on CD45RA, and the negative fraction formed the memory subset. Blood was collected by leukapheresis, and PBMCs were isolated by Ficoll-Histopaque density gradient centrifugation and then cryopreserved in liquid nitrogen vapor phase. Purity and quantity of every magnetically sorted T cell population were checked by analytical flow cytometry. Genomic DNA was isolated from each sorted fraction and quantified by UV absorbance on a Nanodrop 2000c. Summary of the overall study and its limitations: Incomplete sequencing was indicated by rarefaction of sorted-subset datasets, despite the large sequencing depth. Naive subsets generally had larger estimated clonotype richness than memory subsets. Compared with non-shared clonotypes, clonotypes shared by all four sorted-subset donors had higher generation probabilities. Pairwise subsampling indicated that sequencing depth was expected to affect the degree of clonotype sharing among donors. The small number of donors limited the genetic and exposure-history diversity represented. Sampling was restricted to blood, and TCR repertoires in tissues likely differ from the TCR repertoires found in blood. Across a handful of donors, around 5% of naive CD4, over 3% of naive CD8, about 2.3% of memory CD4, and roughly 0.4% of memory CD8 clonotypes were shared.

Using the deep immunoSEQ assay, multiplex PCR amplified TCR CDR3 regions from genomic DNA. Extracted genomic DNA from each cell subset was spread evenly across all wells of several immunoSEQ 96-well plates, with each plate serving as a replicate. For sorted subsets, each replicate PCR was loaded with roughly 200 ng genomic DNA, equivalent to approximately 27,000 T cell genomes. Purified libraries were quantified with a Qubit 3.0 fluorometer, sized on a Bioanalyzer 2100, and re-quantified with the KAPA Library Quantification kit. Each immunoSEQ 96-well plate was sequenced on its own single-read 150-cycle Illumina NextSeq 550 flow cell. Processing in the source paper ran as follows. Because the immunoSEQ output included only junctional sequences and no quality scores, the filtering could not be the same as the filtering used for full-length reads. To assign V/J genes and CDR3, sequences were annotated using PyIR, a Python wrapper for IgBLAST v1.9, with IMGT germline references. Reads were filtered out if the reads had weak V/J assignments (E-value above 1e-6), no CDR3, stop codons, out-of-frame junctions, or ambiguous translated residues. A V3J clonotype was defined by an identical inferred V gene, J gene, and CDR3 amino acid sequence. The percentage overlap between two repertoires was calculated by dividing the number of shared unique clonotypes by the size of the smaller repertoire. RTK rarefaction, the Chao1 estimator, and Recon v2.1 estimates of unobserved clonotypes were used to assess repertoire richness. Generation probabilities were computed with OLGA for all TCRbeta clonotypes obtained by the gDNA method from a handful of donors. TCRdb retrieved this table from immuneACCESS and kept in-frame rearrangements only. Not all clones are present; in checked studies, unresolved V genes account for under half, and no reason is known for the remainder. For V, J and clone size, that table is used; D and trimming come from the DNA. In this sample the table shows about 2,500,000 clones, roughly 92% of which occur a single time. The ten largest make up over 0.12% of the sample.

From the germline V gene, CDR1 is KGHSH and CDR2 is LQKENI. The CDR3 numbers 14 residues from cysteine through phenylalanine. Only the CDR3 part of the read is kept: 42 bases, read in frame from the first base. V lost 2 bases and J lost 5 bases, and the count of bases not matched to a germline gene is 4. Worth noting for this clone: No cognate antigen has been identified for it. Nothing much larger sits one base from this clone, and base qualities are not available.

The source is a man aged 18 to 29 in good health. Here the chain combines TRBV18 and TRBJ2-7, and 9 bases in between align with TRBD2. What was sequenced was naive CD4+ T cells sorted from blood. This specimen's cell subset or site label, per the study, means: CD45RA+ positively selected. The nucleotides are TGTGCCAGCTCACCAGCAGCGGGAGGAGACGAGCAGTACTTC. The resulting protein is CASSPAAGGDEQYF.